This T cell receptor (beta chain) originates from a study of cytomegalovirus exposure and HLA in healthy donors. Researchers ran the PCR with 60 Vbeta and 13 Jbeta primers. Libraries were prepared by immunoSEQ multiplex PCR; TCRdb keeps only in-frame clonotypes and omits some of them. The sample contains around 120,000 clones, around three quarters of which appear only once. Sequences were obtained from PBMCs. The source of this sequence is a man between 18 and 35 years old in good health and CMV-seronegative.

The CDR3 protein is CASSQWSLNTEAFF. In DNA, the CDR3 is TGTGCCAGCAGCCAGTGGTCGCTGAACACTGAAGCTTTCTTT. The J gene is TRBJ1-1, the V gene TRBV7-3; D not certain. CDR3 length: 14 amino acids. Germline CDR1 SGHTA, CDR2 FQGTGA. V lost 5 bases and J 0 bases, leaving 10 bases between the germline ends.